The entry below gives a single TCR beta chain sequence along with its context. The sample originates from a study of blood T cell repertoires in COVID-19. Germline V gives CDR1 LNHDA, CDR2 SQIVND (reference sequence). This CDR3 comprises 10 residues. Trimming cost V 9 bases and J 7 bases, with 7 bases left between them. In the study's own analysis: How many nucleated cells were present was estimated from reference gene primer amplification. The protocol was immunoSEQ multiplex PCR, while the TCRdb copy is restricted to in-frame clones and leaves out a portion. Clonal size and the V and J genes are those of that table, whereas D and trimming came from the DNA. The profile shows about 270,000 clones, about 85% of them singletons.

This TCR was recovered from a human donor in a cohort sampled during active COVID-19. The genes are TRBV19 and TRBJ2-1; maybe TRBD2 (5 bases). The source material was peripheral blood. The CDR3 loop reads CASGGNEQFF. The CDR3 DNA is TGTGCCAGCGGAGGAAATGAGCAGTTCTTC.